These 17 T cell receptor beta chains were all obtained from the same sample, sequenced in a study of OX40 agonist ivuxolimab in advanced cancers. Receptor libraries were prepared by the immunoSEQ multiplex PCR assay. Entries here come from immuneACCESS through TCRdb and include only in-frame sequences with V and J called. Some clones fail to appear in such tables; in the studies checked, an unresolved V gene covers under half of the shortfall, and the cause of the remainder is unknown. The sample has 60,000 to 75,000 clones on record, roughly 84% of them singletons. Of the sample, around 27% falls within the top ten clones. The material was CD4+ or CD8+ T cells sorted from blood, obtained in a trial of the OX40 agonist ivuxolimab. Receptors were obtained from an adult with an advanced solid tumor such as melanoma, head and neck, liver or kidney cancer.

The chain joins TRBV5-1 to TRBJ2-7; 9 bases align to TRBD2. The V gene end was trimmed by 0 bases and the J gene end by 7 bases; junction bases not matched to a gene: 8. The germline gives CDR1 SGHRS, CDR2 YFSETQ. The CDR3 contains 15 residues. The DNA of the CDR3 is TGCGCCAGCAGCTTGGACACGGCGGGAGGGTTAGAGCAGTACTTC. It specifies CASSLDTAGGLEQYF.

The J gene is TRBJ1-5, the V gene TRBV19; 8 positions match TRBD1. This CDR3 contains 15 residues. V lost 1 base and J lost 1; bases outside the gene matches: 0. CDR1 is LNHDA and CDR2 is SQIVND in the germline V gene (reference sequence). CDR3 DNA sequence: TGTGCCAGTAGTATAGGGACAGGGAGCAATCAGCCCCAGCATTTT. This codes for CASSIGTGSNQPQHF.

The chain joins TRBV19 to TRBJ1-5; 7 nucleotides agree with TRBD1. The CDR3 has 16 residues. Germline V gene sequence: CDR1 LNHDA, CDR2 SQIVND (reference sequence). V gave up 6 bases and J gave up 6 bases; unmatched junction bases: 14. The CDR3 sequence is CASSLPGQSRGQPQHF. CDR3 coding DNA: TGTGCCAGTAGCCTCCCGGGACAGTCGAGAGGTCAGCCCCAGCATTTT.

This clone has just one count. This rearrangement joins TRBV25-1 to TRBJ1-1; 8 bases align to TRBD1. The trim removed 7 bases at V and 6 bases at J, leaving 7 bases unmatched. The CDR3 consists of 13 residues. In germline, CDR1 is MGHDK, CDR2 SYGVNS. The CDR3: CASKITGGSEAFF. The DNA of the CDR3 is TGTGCCAGCAAAATCACAGGGGGTTCTGAAGCTTTCTTT.

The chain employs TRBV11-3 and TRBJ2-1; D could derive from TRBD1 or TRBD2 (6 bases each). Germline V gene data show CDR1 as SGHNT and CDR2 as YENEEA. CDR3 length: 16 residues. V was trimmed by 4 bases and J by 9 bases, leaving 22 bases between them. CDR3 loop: CASSSHPLTEGVEQFF. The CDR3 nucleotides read TGTGCCAGCAGCTCCCACCCTCTAACGGAGGGGGTTGAGCAGTTCTTC.

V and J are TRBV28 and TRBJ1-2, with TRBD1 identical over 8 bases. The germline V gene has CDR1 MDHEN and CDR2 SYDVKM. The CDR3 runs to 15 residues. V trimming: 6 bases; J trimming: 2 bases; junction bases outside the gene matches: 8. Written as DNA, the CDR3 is TGTGCCAGCAGCTTCCCTCCAGGGGGCAACTATGGCTACACCTTC. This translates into CASSFPPGGNYGYTF.

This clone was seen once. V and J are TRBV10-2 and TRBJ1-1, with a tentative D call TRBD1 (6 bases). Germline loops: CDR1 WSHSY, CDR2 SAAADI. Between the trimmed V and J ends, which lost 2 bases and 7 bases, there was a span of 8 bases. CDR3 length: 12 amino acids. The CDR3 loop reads CASSEIRGEAFF. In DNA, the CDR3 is TGCGCCAGCAGTGAGATCAGGGGTGAAGCTTTCTTT.

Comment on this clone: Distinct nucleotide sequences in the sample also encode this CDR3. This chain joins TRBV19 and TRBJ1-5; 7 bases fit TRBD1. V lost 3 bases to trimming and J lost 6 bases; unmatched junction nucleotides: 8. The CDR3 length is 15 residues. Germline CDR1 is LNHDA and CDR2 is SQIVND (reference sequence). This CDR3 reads CASSIHRGPSQPQHF. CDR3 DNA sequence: TGTGCCAGTAGTATTCACAGGGGACCGAGTCAGCCCCAGCATTTT.

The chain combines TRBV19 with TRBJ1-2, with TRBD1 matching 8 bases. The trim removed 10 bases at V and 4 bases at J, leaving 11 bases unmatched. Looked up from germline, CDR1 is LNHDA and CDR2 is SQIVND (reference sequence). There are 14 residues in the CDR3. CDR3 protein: CATTSAGGFYGYTF. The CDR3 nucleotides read TGTGCCACTACGAGTGCAGGGGGCTTCTATGGCTACACCTTC.

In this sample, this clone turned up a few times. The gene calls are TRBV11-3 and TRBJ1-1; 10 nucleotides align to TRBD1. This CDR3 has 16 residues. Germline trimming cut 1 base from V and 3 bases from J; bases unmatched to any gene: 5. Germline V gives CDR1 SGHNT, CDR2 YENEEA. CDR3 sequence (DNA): TGTGCCAGCAGCTTAGGAAGGGACAGGGGAGACACTGAAGCTTTCTTT. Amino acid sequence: CASSLGRDRGDTEAFF.

Written as DNA, the CDR3 is TGTGCCAGCAGTGAAGCCCTAGCGGGAGGGTACGAGCAGTACTTC. Translated: CASSEALAGGYEQYF. V gene TRBV6-1 combines with J gene TRBJ2-7; 12 bases agree with TRBD2. Germline assignment: CDR1 MNHNS and CDR2 SASEGT. Trimming took 0 bases from V and 4 from J; bases not matched to a gene: 1. CDR3 length: 15 amino acids.

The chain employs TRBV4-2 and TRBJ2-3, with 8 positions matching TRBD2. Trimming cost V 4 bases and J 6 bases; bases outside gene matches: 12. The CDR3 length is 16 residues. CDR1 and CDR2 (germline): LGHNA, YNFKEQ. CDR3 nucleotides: TGTGCCAGCAGCCTGGGAGGAGCGGGAGAATTGGATACGCAGTATTTT. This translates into CASSLGGAGELDTQYF.

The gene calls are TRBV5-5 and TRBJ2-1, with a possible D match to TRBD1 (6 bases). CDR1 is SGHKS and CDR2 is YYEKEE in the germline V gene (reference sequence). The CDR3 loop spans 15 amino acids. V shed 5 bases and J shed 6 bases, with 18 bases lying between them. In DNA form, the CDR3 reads TGTGCCAGCAGTTGGGAACAGGGATTAGGCAATGAGCAGTTCTTC. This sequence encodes CASSWEQGLGNEQFF. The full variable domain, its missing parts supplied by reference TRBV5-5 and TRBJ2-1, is DAGVTQSPTHLIKTRGQQVTLRCSPISGHKSVSWYQQVLGQGPQFIFQYYEKEERGRGNFPDRFSARQFPNYSSELNVNALLLGDSALYLCASSWEQGLGNEQFFGPGTRLTVL.

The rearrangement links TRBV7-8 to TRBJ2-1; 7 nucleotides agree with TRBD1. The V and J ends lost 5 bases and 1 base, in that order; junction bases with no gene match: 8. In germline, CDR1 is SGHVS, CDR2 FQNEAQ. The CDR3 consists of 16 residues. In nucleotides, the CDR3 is TGTGCCAGCAGCCTTACAGGGGCCGCGTCCTACAATGAGCAGTTCTTC. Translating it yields CASSLTGAASYNEQFF.

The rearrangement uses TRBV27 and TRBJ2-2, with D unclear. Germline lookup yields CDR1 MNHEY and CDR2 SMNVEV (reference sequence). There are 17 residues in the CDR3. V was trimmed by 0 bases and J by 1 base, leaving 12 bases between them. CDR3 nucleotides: TGTGCCAGCAGTTTATCGCCGGACCTTGAGAACACCGGGGAGCTGTTTTTT. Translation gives CASSLSPDLENTGELFF.

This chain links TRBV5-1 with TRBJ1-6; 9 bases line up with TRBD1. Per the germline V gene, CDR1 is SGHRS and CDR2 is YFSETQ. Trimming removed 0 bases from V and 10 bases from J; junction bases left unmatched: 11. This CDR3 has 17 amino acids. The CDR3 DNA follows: TGCGCCAGCAGCTTGGACCCCACGGGACAGGGAGGCTCACCCCTCCACTTT. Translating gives CASSLDPTGQGGSPLHF.

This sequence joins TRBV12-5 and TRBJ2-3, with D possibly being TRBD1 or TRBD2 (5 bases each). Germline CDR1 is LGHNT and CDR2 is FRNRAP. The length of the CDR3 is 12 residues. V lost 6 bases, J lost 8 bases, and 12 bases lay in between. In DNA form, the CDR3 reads TGTGCTAGTGGCCCAGCCGGGACTACGCAGTATTTT. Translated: CASGPAGTTQYF.